This T cell receptor beta chain was documented in a study of blood T cell repertoires in COVID-19. The CDR3 is 17 residues long. Germline CDR1 reads SGHAT; CDR2 reads FQNNGV. V dropped 2 bases and J dropped 4 bases, with 21 bases sitting between them. Data came from immunoSEQ multiplex PCR; TCRdb stores just in-frame clones and leaves some out. The profile shows 300,000 to 400,000 clones, 88% of them singletons. This chain uses TRBV11-2 with TRBJ2-7; TRBD2 might be the D (7 bases). This clonotype was obtained from a woman aged 18-29 years who had recovered from COVID-19. Material for sequencing was PBMCs or T cells enriched from blood (not recorded which). The CDR3 here is CASSLLVGGPGGYEQYF. As DNA, the CDR3 is TGTGCCAGCAGCTTATTGGTCGGGGGGCCGGGGGGATACGAGCAGTACTTC.